These T cell receptor beta chains were read from a single sample in a study of blood T cells in healthy people across ages. From the 5' RACE reads, TCRdb called clonotypes with MiXCR, one entry per CDR3 protein. The table shows hundreds of thousands of distinct CDR3 sequences, with 49% occurring only once. The source material was blood. Receptors originate from a woman aged 55-70 years in good health. CDR3s include the opening cysteine and the closing phenylalanine or tryptophan. The order of the fields is CDR3 protein, CDR3 DNA, V gene, clone size, J gene, D gene. A D gene is named only where the DNA matches it firmly. The size entry is marked missing in some rows and otherwise reads once, few, many or a size class.

CDR3: CASSVGQGMNYGYTF; DNA: TGTGCCAGCAGCGTAGGACAGGGGATGAACTATGGCTACACCTTC; V: TRBV11-2; size: -; J: TRBJ1-2; D: TRBD1
CDR3: CASSQVVGLSNSPLHF; DNA: TGCGCCAGCAGCCAGGTGGTGGGTTTGTCCAATTCACCCCTCCACTTT; V: TRBV4-3; size: -; J: TRBJ1-6; D: -
CDR3: CASSQPGMNTEAFF; DNA: TGCGCCAGCAGCCAACCAGGGATGAACACTGAAGCTTTCTTT; V: TRBV4-3; size: -; J: TRBJ1-1; D: -
CDR3: CASKRARGNYNEQFF; DNA: TGTGCCAGCAAAAGAGCAAGAGGCAACTACAATGAGCAGTTCTTC; V: TRBV6-2/TRBV6-3; size: few; J: TRBJ2-1; D: -
CDR3: CASSQDGVGRERPGANVLTF; DNA: TGCGCCAGCAGCCAAGATGGGGTAGGGAGGGAGAGGCCTGGGGCCAACGTCCTGACTTTC; V: TRBV4-3; size: -; J: TRBJ2-6; D: TRBD2
CDR3: CATSSAEHQETQYF; DNA: TGTGCCACCAGCAGTGCAGAGCACCAAGAGACCCAGTACTTC; V: TRBV15; size: -; J: TRBJ2-5; D: -
CDR3: CASGLIEDEQFF; DNA: TGTGCTAGTGGTTTGATCGAGGATGAGCAGTTCTTC; V: TRBV12-5; size: few; J: TRBJ2-1; D: -
CDR3: CASSIPGQGRNYGYTF; DNA: TGTGCCAGCAGCATCCCGGGACAGGGGCGTAACTATGGCTACACCTTC; V: TRBV19; size: -; J: TRBJ1-2; D: TRBD1
CDR3: CASKALSGSTGELFF; DNA: TGTGCCAGCAAAGCCTTGAGCGGGAGCACCGGGGAGCTGTTTTTT; V: TRBV6-6; size: -; J: TRBJ2-2; D: TRBD2
CDR3: CASSYRTGPSYEQYF; DNA: TGCGCCAGCAGCTACCGGACAGGGCCTTCCTACGAGCAGTACTTC; V: TRBV5-1; size: -; J: TRBJ2-7; D: TRBD1
CDR3: CATTRDNGDYEQYF; DNA: TGCGCCACCACCAGGGACAACGGTGACTATGAGCAGTACTTC; V: TRBV5-1; size: -; J: TRBJ2-5; D: -
CDR3: CAVSSRVSYNEQFF; DNA: TGTGCCGTATCTTCTAGGGTTTCCTACAATGAGCAGTTCTTC; V: TRBV27; size: -; J: TRBJ2-1; D: -
CDR3: CSARDRDSATSEQYF; DNA: TGCAGTGCTAGAGATAGGGATTCAGCAACGTCCGAGCAGTACTTC; V: TRBV20-1; size: -; J: TRBJ2-7; D: -
CDR3: CASSLFGGTEKLFF; DNA: TGTGCCAGCAGCTTGTTTGGGGGGACCGAAAAACTGTTTTTT; V: TRBV5-4; size: few; J: TRBJ1-4; D: -
CDR3: CASSFSLIPDRADNEKLFF; DNA: TGTGCCAGCAGTTTTAGCCTTATACCCGACAGGGCAGATAATGAAAAACTGTTTTTT; V: TRBV28; size: few; J: TRBJ1-4; D: TRBD1
CDR3: CASSHQKKQYF; DNA: TGTGCCAGCAGCCACCAAAAGAAGCAGTACTTC; V: TRBV14; size: few; J: TRBJ2-5; D: -
CDR3: CASSFFGTSGNEQFF; DNA: TGTGCCAGCAGTTTTTTTGGGACTAGCGGGAATGAGCAGTTCTTC; V: TRBV28; size: -; J: TRBJ2-1; D: TRBD2
CDR3: CSGGQGTNNEQFF; DNA: TGCAGCGGTGGACAGGGGACGAACAATGAGCAGTTCTTC; V: TRBV29-1; size: few; J: TRBJ2-1; D: TRBD1